This T cell receptor beta chain is drawn from a study of cytomegalovirus exposure and HLA in healthy donors. Study-level points and caveats: In a later analysis, most CMV-associated TCR beta chains appeared HLA-restricted. Later findings reportedly placed an Asian-associated ancestry cluster below the approximately 620-donor mean for N-insertions. Judged likely to be a sequencing artifact was a cluster of highly shared sequence variants.

This clone was detected once. No antigen is known for it. The primer mix had 60 Vbeta and 13 Jbeta primers. Sequenced by immunoSEQ multiplex PCR; TCRdb stores in-frame clones only, minus some. The data contain around 140,000 clones, roughly three quarters of them seen just once; the ten biggest clones take up 0.75% to 0.95%. V was pared by 6 bases and J by 6 bases, with 20 bases between. Germline CDR1 and CDR2: SGHTA and FQGTGA. The CDR3 has 16 residues. The sample consisted of PBMCs. This clonotype was obtained from a woman in her sixties or seventies in good health and CMV-seronegative. This chain links TRBV7-3 with TRBJ2-2; the D gene is possibly TRBD2 (6 bases). CDR3 sequence reads: CASRRNGRGMAGELFF. As DNA, the CDR3 is TGTGCCAGCAGGCGTAACGGGAGAGGGATGGCCGGGGAGCTGTTTTTT.